These T cell receptor beta chains were read from a single sample in a study of T cells after yellow fever vaccination. TCRdb reanalysed the 5' RACE reads using MiXCR and keeps one entry per CDR3 protein. Counted here are roughly 160,000 distinct CDR3 sequences, approximately 6.7% occurring once; the ten biggest clones make up around 2.3%. Material: CD4+ T cells sorted from PBMCs, obtained about 5 days after the first yellow fever vaccination. The receptors were sampled from a man aged 18 to 30 who received the YFV17D yellow fever vaccine. CDR3s include the opening cysteine and the closing phenylalanine or tryptophan. Fields, in order: D gene, V gene, clone size, J gene, CDR3 protein, CDR3 DNA. The D gene is left open where the match is weak. Clone size is stated in some rows and not others, as once, few, many or a class when expanded.

d_call: TRBD2
v_call: TRBV18
clone_size: few
j_call: TRBJ2-3
cdr3_aa: CASSPVIAGFTDTQYF
cdr3_nt: TGTGCCAGCTCACCGGTGATAGCGGGGTTCACAGATACGCAGTATTTT

d_call: .
v_call: TRBV5-5
clone_size: .
j_call: TRBJ1-2
cdr3_aa: CASSLAAGLKGYTF
cdr3_nt: TGTGCCAGCAGCTTGGCCGCAGGACTCAAGGGCTACACCTTC

d_call: .
v_call: TRBV29-1
clone_size: many
j_call: TRBJ2-7
cdr3_aa: CSVGNTYEQYF
cdr3_nt: TGCAGCGTGGGGAACACCTACGAGCAGTACTTC

d_call: .
v_call: TRBV7-2
clone_size: few
j_call: TRBJ1-2
cdr3_aa: CASSLGPTGYGYTF
cdr3_nt: TGTGCCAGCAGCTTAGGACCCACAGGGTACGGCTACACCTTC

d_call: TRBD2
v_call: TRBV12-3/TRBV12-4
clone_size: medium-sized
j_call: TRBJ2-3
cdr3_aa: CASSIWTSGVTDTQYF
cdr3_nt: TGTGCCAGCAGTATCTGGACTAGCGGAGTCACAGATACGCAGTATTTT

d_call: .
v_call: TRBV20-1
clone_size: many
j_call: TRBJ2-4
cdr3_aa: CSAPLAKNIQYF
cdr3_nt: TGCAGTGCACCCTTAGCCAAAAACATTCAGTACTTC

d_call: .
v_call: TRBV20-1
clone_size: .
j_call: TRBJ2-5
cdr3_aa: CSAIYGGEETQYF
cdr3_nt: TGCAGTGCTATATATGGCGGGGAAGAGACCCAGTACTTC

d_call: .
v_call: TRBV20-1
clone_size: .
j_call: TRBJ2-7
cdr3_aa: CSARAGQGLEQYF
cdr3_nt: TGCAGTGCCAGGGCGGGACAAGGGCTCGAGCAGTACTTC

d_call: .
v_call: TRBV12-3/TRBV12-4
clone_size: many
j_call: TRBJ2-3
cdr3_aa: CASSLGDGRLTDTQYF
cdr3_nt: TGTGCCAGCAGTTTAGGGGACGGACGACTCACAGATACGCAGTATTTT

d_call: .
v_call: TRBV7-2
clone_size: many
j_call: TRBJ1-4
cdr3_aa: CASSSTLGEEEKLFF
cdr3_nt: TGTGCCAGCAGCTCGACTCTTGGGGAGGAAGAAAAACTGTTTTTT

d_call: TRBD1
v_call: TRBV7-2
clone_size: .
j_call: TRBJ1-1
cdr3_aa: CASSPGQGSAEAFF
cdr3_nt: TGTGCCAGCAGCCCTGGACAGGGTAGCGCTGAAGCTTTCTTT

d_call: .
v_call: TRBV5-1
clone_size: many
j_call: TRBJ2-2
cdr3_aa: CASSHNTGELFF
cdr3_nt: TGCGCCAGCAGCCATAACACCGGGGAGCTGTTTTTT

d_call: TRBD2
v_call: TRBV3-1
clone_size: .
j_call: TRBJ2-1
cdr3_aa: CASSQDSPFRGVLTDNEQFF
cdr3_nt: TGTGCCAGCAGCCAAGATTCCCCTTTTCGGGGGGTCCTAACTGACAATGAGCAGTTCTTC

d_call: .
v_call: TRBV28
clone_size: .
j_call: TRBJ1-3
cdr3_aa: CASRRRTHSGNTIYF
cdr3_nt: TGTGCCAGCAGACGACGGACCCACTCTGGAAACACCATATATTTT

d_call: .
v_call: TRBV5-1
clone_size: .
j_call: TRBJ1-1
cdr3_aa: CASSYKQRGTEAFF
cdr3_nt: TGCGCCAGCAGCTACAAACAGAGGGGCACTGAAGCTTTCTTT

d_call: TRBD1
v_call: TRBV7-2
clone_size: .
j_call: TRBJ1-3
cdr3_aa: CASSLATGGDTIYF
cdr3_nt: TGTGCCAGCAGCTTAGCAACAGGGGGAGACACCATATATTTT

d_call: .
v_call: TRBV24-1
clone_size: many
j_call: TRBJ2-1
cdr3_aa: CATSDTRVGNEQFF
cdr3_nt: TGTGCCACCAGTGATACCAGGGTTGGGAATGAGCAGTTCTTC

d_call: .
v_call: TRBV28
clone_size: many
j_call: TRBJ1-5
cdr3_aa: CASSSPGAGQPQHF
cdr3_nt: TGTGCCAGCAGTTCCCCGGGGGCGGGTCAGCCCCAGCATTTT

d_call: .
v_call: TRBV4-3
clone_size: many
j_call: TRBJ1-3
cdr3_aa: CASSPDGFVDTIYF
cdr3_nt: TGCGCCAGCAGCCCAGACGGGTTCGTCGACACCATATATTTT

d_call: .
v_call: TRBV20-1
clone_size: .
j_call: TRBJ1-2
cdr3_aa: CSASPGADYGYTF
cdr3_nt: TGCAGTGCTAGCCCGGGGGCTGACTATGGCTACACCTTC

d_call: .
v_call: TRBV20-1
clone_size: few
j_call: TRBJ2-1
cdr3_aa: CSARRNPSYNEQFF
cdr3_nt: TGCAGTGCTAGAAGGAATCCCTCCTACAATGAGCAGTTCTTC

d_call: .
v_call: TRBV1
clone_size: few
j_call: TRBJ2-1
cdr3_aa: CTSSQDDTEAVGIEESSYNEQFF
cdr3_nt: TGCACCAGCAGCCAAGATGATACAGAGGCGGTCGGAATTGAAGAGAGCTCCTACAATGAGCAGTTCTTC

d_call: TRBD1
v_call: TRBV30
clone_size: few
j_call: TRBJ2-2
cdr3_aa: CAWRRGWTGRTGELFF
cdr3_nt: TGTGCCTGGAGGAGAGGGTGGACAGGGCGTACCGGGGAGCTGTTTTTT

d_call: TRBD2
v_call: TRBV24-1
clone_size: few
j_call: TRBJ2-3
cdr3_aa: CATSDLAGRADTQYF
cdr3_nt: TGTGCCACCAGTGATTTGGCAGGGAGGGCAGATACGCAGTATTTT

d_call: TRBD2
v_call: TRBV7-2
clone_size: .
j_call: TRBJ2-3
cdr3_aa: CASRLIQASGGTQYF
cdr3_nt: TGTGCCAGCAGATTAATTCAGGCTAGCGGAGGTACGCAGTATTTT

d_call: .
v_call: TRBV5-1
clone_size: many
j_call: TRBJ1-2
cdr3_aa: CASSLGGGDYGYTF
cdr3_nt: TGCGCCAGCAGCTTGGGCGGGGGTGACTATGGCTACACCTTC

d_call: TRBD2
v_call: TRBV12-3/TRBV12-4
clone_size: many
j_call: TRBJ2-5
cdr3_aa: CASSPLTSGQETQYF
cdr3_nt: TGTGCCAGCAGCCCTTTGACTAGCGGGCAAGAGACCCAGTACTTC

d_call: .
v_call: TRBV2
clone_size: many
j_call: TRBJ2-3
cdr3_aa: CASRQDEDTQYF
cdr3_nt: TGTGCCAGCCGCCAGGATGAAGATACGCAGTATTTT

d_call: .
v_call: TRBV10-3
clone_size: .
j_call: TRBJ1-6
cdr3_aa: CAISVQWKDSPLHF
cdr3_nt: TGTGCCATCAGCGTTCAGTGGAAGGATTCACCCCTCCACTTT

d_call: .
v_call: TRBV18
clone_size: .
j_call: TRBJ1-1
cdr3_aa: CASSPSREAFF
cdr3_nt: TGTGCCAGCTCACCGTCGCGGGAAGCTTTCTTT

d_call: .
v_call: TRBV6-2/TRBV6-3
clone_size: many
j_call: TRBJ1-6
cdr3_aa: CASSPGANGRLNSYNSPLHF
cdr3_nt: TGTGCCAGCAGTCCGGGGGCGAATGGGAGACTCAACTCCTATAATTCACCCCTCCACTTT

d_call: TRBD2
v_call: TRBV7-8
clone_size: many
j_call: TRBJ2-5
cdr3_aa: CASSIAGFQETQYF
cdr3_nt: TGTGCCAGCAGCATAGCGGGATTCCAAGAGACCCAGTACTTC

d_call: .
v_call: TRBV7-7
clone_size: many
j_call: TRBJ2-2
cdr3_aa: CASSLAQFTGELFF
cdr3_nt: TGTGCCAGCAGCTTAGCACAGTTCACCGGGGAGCTGTTTTTT

d_call: .
v_call: TRBV6-5
clone_size: .
j_call: TRBJ1-5
cdr3_aa: CASSYSGTFGQPQHF
cdr3_nt: TGTGCCAGCAGTTACTCGGGGACTTTTGGTCAGCCCCAGCATTTT

d_call: .
v_call: TRBV11-2
clone_size: many
j_call: TRBJ2-3
cdr3_aa: CASSLDAPDTQYF
cdr3_nt: TGTGCCAGCAGCCTGGATGCCCCCGATACGCAGTATTTT

d_call: .
v_call: TRBV5-1
clone_size: many
j_call: TRBJ1-2
cdr3_aa: CASSGSQLGGNYGYTF
cdr3_nt: TGCGCCAGCAGCGGCTCCCAGCTAGGGGGTAACTATGGCTACACCTTC

d_call: TRBD1
v_call: TRBV20-1
clone_size: many
j_call: TRBJ2-7
cdr3_aa: CSTYSGQGVEQYF
cdr3_nt: TGCAGTACATACTCGGGACAGGGGGTAGAGCAGTACTTC

d_call: .
v_call: TRBV4-1
clone_size: many
j_call: TRBJ1-6
cdr3_aa: CASSQDQGRTHSPLHF
cdr3_nt: TGCGCCAGCAGCCAAGATCAGGGACGGACGCATTCACCCCTCCACTTT

d_call: .
v_call: TRBV7-2
clone_size: many
j_call: TRBJ2-5
cdr3_aa: CASSLQRQETQYF
cdr3_nt: TGTGCCAGCAGCTTACAAAGACAAGAGACCCAGTACTTC

d_call: TRBD1
v_call: TRBV29-1
clone_size: many
j_call: TRBJ1-1
cdr3_aa: CSGGTGGMNTEAFF
cdr3_nt: TGCAGCGGGGGGACAGGGGGAATGAACACTGAAGCTTTCTTT

d_call: TRBD2
v_call: TRBV3-1
clone_size: few
j_call: TRBJ2-4
cdr3_aa: CASSLRLAGYIQYF
cdr3_nt: TGTGCCAGCAGCTTAAGACTAGCGGGGTACATTCAGTACTTC

d_call: .
v_call: TRBV4-3
clone_size: many
j_call: TRBJ1-1
cdr3_aa: CASSQFLTGGHTEAFF
cdr3_nt: TGCGCCAGCAGCCAGTTCTTAACAGGAGGACACACTGAAGCTTTCTTT

d_call: .
v_call: TRBV12-3/TRBV12-4
clone_size: many
j_call: TRBJ1-3
cdr3_aa: CASSFGVGGSGNTIYF
cdr3_nt: TGTGCCAGCAGTTTTGGTGTCGGGGGAAGTGGAAACACCATATATTTT

d_call: TRBD1
v_call: TRBV6-5
clone_size: few
j_call: TRBJ1-3
cdr3_aa: CASSYSQTGESGNTIYF
cdr3_nt: TGTGCCAGCAGTTACTCCCAGACAGGGGAGTCTGGAAACACCATATATTTT

d_call: .
v_call: TRBV27
clone_size: many
j_call: TRBJ1-6
cdr3_aa: CASSLRALSSYNSPLHF
cdr3_nt: TGTGCCAGCAGTTTACGGGCCCTAAGCTCCTATAATTCACCCCTCCACTTT

d_call: .
v_call: TRBV5-1
clone_size: .
j_call: TRBJ2-7
cdr3_aa: CASSSWGGGNEEQYF
cdr3_nt: TGCGCCAGCAGCTCCTGGGGGGGCGGCAATGAGGAGCAGTACTTC

d_call: .
v_call: TRBV6-1
clone_size: .
j_call: TRBJ1-1
cdr3_aa: CASSKGFTTEAFF
cdr3_nt: TGTGCCAGCAGTAAGGGATTTACCACTGAAGCTTTCTTT

d_call: .
v_call: TRBV7-2
clone_size: few
j_call: TRBJ2-1
cdr3_aa: CASSLAGTRSYNEQFF
cdr3_nt: TGTGCCAGCAGCTTAGCAGGTACGCGGTCCTACAATGAGCAGTTCTTC

d_call: TRBD2
v_call: TRBV5-1
clone_size: .
j_call: TRBJ2-7
cdr3_aa: CASSLAVAGSSYEQYF
cdr3_nt: TGCGCCAGCAGCTTGGCGGTAGCGGGGAGCTCCTACGAGCAGTACTTC

d_call: .
v_call: TRBV7-2
clone_size: many
j_call: TRBJ1-1
cdr3_aa: CASSLSGVNTEAFF
cdr3_nt: TGTGCCAGCAGCTTATCAGGGGTGAACACTGAAGCTTTCTTT

d_call: .
v_call: TRBV6-5
clone_size: .
j_call: TRBJ1-2
cdr3_aa: CASSYERGQYGYTF
cdr3_nt: TGTGCCAGCAGTTACGAGAGGGGCCAGTATGGCTACACCTTC

d_call: .
v_call: TRBV28
clone_size: few
j_call: TRBJ1-2
cdr3_aa: CASSTSGLGYTF
cdr3_nt: TGTGCCAGTTCCACGTCCGGCCTAGGCTACACCTTC

d_call: TRBD2
v_call: TRBV20-1
clone_size: many
j_call: TRBJ2-1
cdr3_aa: CSASSLGGLAGGSSYNEQFF
cdr3_nt: TGCAGTGCTAGCTCCCTTGGGGGACTAGCGGGGGGAAGCTCCTACAATGAGCAGTTCTTC

d_call: .
v_call: TRBV20-1
clone_size: many
j_call: TRBJ1-2
cdr3_aa: CSAITGFAGYTF
cdr3_nt: TGCAGTGCTATCACAGGGTTCGCCGGCTACACCTTC